This TCR beta chain was identified during a study of T cell repertoires in cytomegalovirus infection. Study summary: Public signatures in TCR beta pointed to CMV infection and matching HLA type.

Using its own MiXCR run on the reads, TCRdb lists one record per CDR3 protein. This sample carries over 100,000 distinct CDR3 sequences, around 10% of them seen once, and the ten largest clones take around a third. This clonotype was seen a handful of times. Its specificity is not known. Germline V gene data show CDR1 as SGHVS and CDR2 as FQNEAQ. The CDR3 contains 15 residues. Trimming took 5 bases from V and 7 from J, leaving 21 bases between them. Study-level points and caveats: It was HLA-C-restricted CMV-specific TCR beta clonotypes that dominated the response ex vivo.

The specimen was PBMCs, sequenced either directly or after in vitro stimulation (not recorded which). The sequence was obtained from a human donor in good health (CMV status not recorded). Some clones in this sample may be carry-over from other donors' samples. J is TRBJ2-7 and V is TRBV7-8; a possible D gene is TRBD1 (6 bases). The CDR3 spells CASSPRGRGLREQYF. In nucleotides, the CDR3 is TGTGCCAGCAGCCCCAGAGGCAGGGGTCTGCGGGAGCAGTACTTC.